This T cell receptor (beta chain) is from a study of shared clonotypes between healthy human individuals. Overall study: Aged between 18 and 49, the donors were two women and three men.

Method: immunoSEQ multiplex PCR; TCRdb's copy keeps in-frame clones and lacks some. The sample lists about 490,000 clones; 60% to 85% were seen once. Study results and caveats: The researchers took only blood, and tissue repertoires probably look different.

As for this clone: The target antigen is unknown.

All donors qualified as healthy HIV-negative adults and had experienced no recent acute infections or vaccinations. Trimming stripped 4 bases from V and 7 bases from J, with 13 bases between. The CDR3 has 13 amino acids. Per germline, CDR1 MDHEN and CDR2 SYDVKM. Sequencing was carried out using PBMCs. This TCR came from a middle-aged woman in good health. Some clones in this sample may be carry-over from other donors' samples. The chain joins TRBV28 to TRBJ2-5; D unresolved. In nucleotides, the CDR3 is TGTGCCAGCAGTTCCCCGACCCGAGGGACCCAGTACTTC. It codes for CASSSPTRGTQYF.